These 9 T cell receptor beta chains originate from one sample sequenced in a study of T cells expressing NK-cell markers. Using the 5' RACE reads, TCRdb records one entry per CDR3 protein without DNA. In total, the table holds some 300,000 distinct CDR3 sequences. Specimen: blood T cells: a sorted CD56 or NKG2C T cell subset, CD4+ or CD8+ T cells, or bulk PBMC T cells (not recorded which). All receptors derive from a man younger than 35 in good health.

This chain links TRBV10-3 with TRBJ2-1; the D call from TCRdb, TRBD1, cannot be confirmed without DNA. Germline V CDR1 and CDR2: ENHRY, SYGVKD. The CDR3 runs 15 residues. The CDR3 loop reads CAIKSWTGGLNEQFF.

J is TRBJ2-1 and V is TRBV24-1; there is no DNA to check the TCRdb D call of TRBD1. Germline lookup yields CDR1 KGHDR and CDR2 SFDVKD. CDR3 size: 16 residues. This CDR3 is CATSKGSPIVPNEQFF.

CDR3 loop: CASSSFGTGMHYGYTF. This chain links TRBV7-9 with TRBJ1-2; TCRdb picks TRBD1, but there is no DNA to check that call. CDR3 size: 16 residues. CDR1 and CDR2 (germline): SEHNR, FQNEAQ (reference sequence).

The gene calls are TRBV3-1 and TRBJ2-1. This CDR3 has 11 amino acids. The germline gives CDR1 LGHDT, CDR2 YNNKEL (reference sequence). CDR3 protein: CASSRTVEQFF.

The chain has TRBV20-1 and TRBJ2-3; as DNA is missing, the TRBD1 call by TCRdb cannot be tested. Germline V gives CDR1 DFQATT, CDR2 SNEGSKA (reference sequence). The CDR3 is 13 residues long. CDR3: CSARLSREGTQYF.

The gene calls are TRBV11-2 and TRBJ2-3; the D call from TCRdb, TRBD2, cannot be confirmed without DNA. Per the germline V gene, CDR1 is SGHAT and CDR2 is FQNNGV. The CDR3 extends over 14 amino acids. Here the CDR3 reads CASSLDRPTDTQYF.

The CDR3 region is CASGRASGTKMGEQYF. The rearrangement uses TRBV6-2 or TRBV6-3 and TRBJ2-7; without DNA, the TCRdb call of TRBD2 cannot be checked. Germline values: CDR1 MNHEY, CDR2 SVGEGT. The CDR3 extends over 16 amino acids.

The chain combines TRBV12-3 or TRBV12-4 with TRBJ1-3; no DNA is available, so the TRBD1 call from TCRdb remains unchecked. This CDR3 region has 16 residues. CDR3 in amino acids: CASSPYRNYSGNTIYF.

This chain uses TRBV20-1 with TRBJ2-3; TCRdb's D call of TRBD2 is untestable without DNA. The length of the CDR3 is 14 residues. CDR1 is DFQATT, CDR2 SNEGSKA, per germline (reference sequence). The CDR3: CSARPAGVTDTQYF.